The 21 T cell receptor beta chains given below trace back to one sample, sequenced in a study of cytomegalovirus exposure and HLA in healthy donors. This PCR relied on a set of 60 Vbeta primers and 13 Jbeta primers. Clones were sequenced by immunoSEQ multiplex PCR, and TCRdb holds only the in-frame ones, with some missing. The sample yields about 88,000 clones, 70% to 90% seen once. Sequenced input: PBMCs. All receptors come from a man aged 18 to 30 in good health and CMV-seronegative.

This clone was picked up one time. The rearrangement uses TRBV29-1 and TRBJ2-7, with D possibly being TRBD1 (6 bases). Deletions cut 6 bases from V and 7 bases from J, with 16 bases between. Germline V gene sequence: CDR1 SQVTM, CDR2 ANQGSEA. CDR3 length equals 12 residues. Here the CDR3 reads CSVQEGQTEQYF. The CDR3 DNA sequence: TGCAGCGTCCAGGAAGGACAGACTGAGCAGTACTTC.

CDR3 nucleotides: TGCAGCGTGGGCGCAAGGGGGAACACTGAAGCTTTCTTT. Its translation is CSVGARGNTEAFF. The rearrangement joins TRBV29-1 to TRBJ1-1, with D possibly TRBD1 on 5 matching bases. Trimming removed 6 bases from V and 1 base from J, with 12 bases in between. The CDR3 consists of 13 residues. From germline, CDR1 is SQVTM and CDR2 ANQGSEA.

CDR3 DNA: TGCGCCAGCAGCTTGACAGGGATTAGCAATCAGCCCCAGCATTTT. Amino acid sequence: CASSLTGISNQPQHF. The rearrangement joins TRBV5-1 to TRBJ1-5; tentatively, D is TRBD1 (6 bases). The CDR3 spans 15 residues. V gave up 1 base and J gave up 0 bases, with 8 bases separating them. Germline loops: CDR1 SGHRS, CDR2 YFSETQ.

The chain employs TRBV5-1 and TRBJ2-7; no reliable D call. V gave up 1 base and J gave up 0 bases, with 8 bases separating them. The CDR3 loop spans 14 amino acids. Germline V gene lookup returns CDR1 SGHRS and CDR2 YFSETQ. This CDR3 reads CASSLSSSSYEQYF. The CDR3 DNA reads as TGCGCCAGCAGCTTGTCCAGTTCCTCCTACGAGCAGTACTTC.

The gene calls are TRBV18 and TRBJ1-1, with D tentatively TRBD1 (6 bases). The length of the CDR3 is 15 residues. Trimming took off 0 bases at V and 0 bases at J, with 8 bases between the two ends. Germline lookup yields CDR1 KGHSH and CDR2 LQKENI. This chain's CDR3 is CASSPPSGVNTEAFF. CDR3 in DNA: TGTGCCAGCTCACCACCGTCAGGGGTGAACACTGAAGCTTTCTTT.

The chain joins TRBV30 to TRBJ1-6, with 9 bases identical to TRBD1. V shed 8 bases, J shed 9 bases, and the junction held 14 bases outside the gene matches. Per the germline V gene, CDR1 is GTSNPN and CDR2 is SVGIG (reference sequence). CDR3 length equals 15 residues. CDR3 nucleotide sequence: TGTGCCGGATCCGGGACAGGGCAACAGTCTTCACCCCTCCACTTT. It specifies CAGSGTGQQSSPLHF.

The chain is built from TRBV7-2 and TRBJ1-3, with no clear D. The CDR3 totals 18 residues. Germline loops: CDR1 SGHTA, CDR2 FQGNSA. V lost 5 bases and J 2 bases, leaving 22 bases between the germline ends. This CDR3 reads CASSPFVARLAPGNTIYF. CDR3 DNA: TGTGCCAGCAGCCCCTTCGTGGCCAGGCTCGCCCCTGGAAACACCATATATTTT.

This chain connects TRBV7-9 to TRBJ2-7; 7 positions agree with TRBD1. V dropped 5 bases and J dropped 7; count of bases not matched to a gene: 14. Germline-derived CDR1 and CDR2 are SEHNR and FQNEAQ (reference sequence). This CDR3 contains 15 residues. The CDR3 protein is CASSTTGAPGGEQYF. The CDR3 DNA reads TGTGCCAGCAGCACAACAGGGGCCCCAGGGGGTGAGCAGTACTTC.

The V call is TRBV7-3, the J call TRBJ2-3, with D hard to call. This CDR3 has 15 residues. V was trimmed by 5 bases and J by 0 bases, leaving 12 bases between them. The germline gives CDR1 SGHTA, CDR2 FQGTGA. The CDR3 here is CASSPNGRSTDTQYF. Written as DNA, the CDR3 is TGTGCCAGCAGCCCGAATGGCAGAAGCACAGATACGCAGTATTTT.

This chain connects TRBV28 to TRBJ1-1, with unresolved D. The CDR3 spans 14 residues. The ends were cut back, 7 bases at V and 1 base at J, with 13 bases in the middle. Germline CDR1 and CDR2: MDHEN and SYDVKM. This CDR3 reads CASKDSQPNTEAFF. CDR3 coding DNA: TGTGCCAGCAAGGATAGCCAACCGAACACTGAAGCTTTCTTT.

CDR3 sequence (DNA): TGTGCCAGCTCTATATTGAGGACTAGCGGCTACGAGCAGTACTTC. Its translation: CASSILRTSGYEQYF. The genes are TRBV7-9 and TRBJ2-7; 10 nucleotides agree with TRBD2. Trimming took 8 bases from V and 3 from J; bases not matched to a gene: 10. The germline gives CDR1 SEHNR, CDR2 FQNEAQ (reference sequence). The CDR3 contains 15 residues.

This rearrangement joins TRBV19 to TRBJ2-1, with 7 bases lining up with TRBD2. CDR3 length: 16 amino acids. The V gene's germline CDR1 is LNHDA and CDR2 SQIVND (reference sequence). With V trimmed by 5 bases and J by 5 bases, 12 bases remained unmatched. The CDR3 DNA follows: TGTGCCAGTAGTCTTCTTTCTAGCGGCCGGAACAATGAGCAGTTCTTC. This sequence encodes CASSLLSSGRNNEQFF.

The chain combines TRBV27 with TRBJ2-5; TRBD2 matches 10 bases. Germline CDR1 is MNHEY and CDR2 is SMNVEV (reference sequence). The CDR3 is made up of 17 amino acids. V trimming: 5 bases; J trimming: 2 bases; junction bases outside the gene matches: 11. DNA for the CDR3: TGTGCCAGCAGTCTACTCCGGACTAGCGGCAAGCAAGAGACCCAGTACTTC. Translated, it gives CASSLLRTSGKQETQYF.

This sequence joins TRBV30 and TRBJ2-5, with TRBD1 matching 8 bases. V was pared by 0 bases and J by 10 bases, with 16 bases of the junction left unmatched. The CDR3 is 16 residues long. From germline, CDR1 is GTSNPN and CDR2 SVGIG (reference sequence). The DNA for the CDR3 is TGTGCCTGGAGTGTACGCGAATGGGGACAGGCAAACCACCAGTACTTC. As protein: CAWSVREWGQANHQYF.

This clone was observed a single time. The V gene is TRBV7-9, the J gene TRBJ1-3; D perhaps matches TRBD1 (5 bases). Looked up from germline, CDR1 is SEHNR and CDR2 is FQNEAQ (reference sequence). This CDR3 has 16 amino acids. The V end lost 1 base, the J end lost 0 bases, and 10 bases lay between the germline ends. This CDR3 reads CASSLVQGSSGNTIYF. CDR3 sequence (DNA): TGTGCCAGCAGCTTAGTTCAGGGCTCCTCTGGAAACACCATATATTTT.

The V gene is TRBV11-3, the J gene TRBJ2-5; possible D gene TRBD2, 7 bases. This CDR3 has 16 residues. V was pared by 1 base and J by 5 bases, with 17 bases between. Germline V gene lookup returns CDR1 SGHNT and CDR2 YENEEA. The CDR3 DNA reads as TGTGCCAGCAGCTTAGGAGGTCCGGGGGGCGGTGAGACCCAGTACTTC. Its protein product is CASSLGGPGGGETQYF. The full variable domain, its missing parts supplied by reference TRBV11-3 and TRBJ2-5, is EAGVVQSPRYKIIEKKQPVAFWCNPISGHNTLYWYLQNLGQGPELLIRYENEEAVDDSQLPKDRFSAERLKGVDSTLKIQPAELGDSAVYLCASSLGGPGGGETQYFGPGTRLLVL.

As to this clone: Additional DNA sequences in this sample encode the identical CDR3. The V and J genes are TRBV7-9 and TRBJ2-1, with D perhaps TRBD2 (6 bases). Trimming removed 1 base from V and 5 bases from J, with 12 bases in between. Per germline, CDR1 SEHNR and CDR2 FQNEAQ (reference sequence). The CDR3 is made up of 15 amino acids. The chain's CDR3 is CASSLGLAYNNEQFF. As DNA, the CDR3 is TGTGCCAGCAGCTTAGGGCTAGCGTACAACAATGAGCAGTTCTTC.

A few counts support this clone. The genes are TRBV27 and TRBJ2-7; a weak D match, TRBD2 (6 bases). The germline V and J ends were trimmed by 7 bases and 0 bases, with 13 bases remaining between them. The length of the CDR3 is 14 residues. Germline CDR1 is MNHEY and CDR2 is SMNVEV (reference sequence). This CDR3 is CASNSGGISYEQYF. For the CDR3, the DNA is TGTGCCAGCAATAGTGGAGGGATCTCCTACGAGCAGTACTTC.

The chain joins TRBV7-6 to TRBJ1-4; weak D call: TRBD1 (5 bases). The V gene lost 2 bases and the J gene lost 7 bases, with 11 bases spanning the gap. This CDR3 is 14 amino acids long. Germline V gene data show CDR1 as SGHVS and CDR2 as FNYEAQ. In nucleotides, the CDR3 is TGTGCCAGCAGCTTAAAGGGGTTTAGTGAAAAACTGTTTTTT. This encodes CASSLKGFSEKLFF.

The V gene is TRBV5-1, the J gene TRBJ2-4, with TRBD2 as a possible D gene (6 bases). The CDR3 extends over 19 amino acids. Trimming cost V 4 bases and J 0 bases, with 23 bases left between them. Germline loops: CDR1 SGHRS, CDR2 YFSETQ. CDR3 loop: CASSRDPGADGIAKNIQYF. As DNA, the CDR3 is TGCGCCAGCAGCCGAGACCCGGGAGCGGATGGGATAGCCAAAAACATTCAGTACTTC.

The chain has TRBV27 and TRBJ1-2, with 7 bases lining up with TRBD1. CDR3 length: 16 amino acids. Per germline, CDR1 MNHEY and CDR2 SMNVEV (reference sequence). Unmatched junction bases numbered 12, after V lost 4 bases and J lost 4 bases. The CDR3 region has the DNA TGTGCCAGCAGTTACATTACGGGACAGTTATTCTATGGCTACACCTTC. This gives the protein CASSYITGQLFYGYTF.